These T cell receptor beta chains were read from a single sample in a study of blood T cell repertoires in COVID-19. Produced via immunoSEQ multiplex PCR; TCRdb's table is partial and in-frame only. The sample records 95,000 to 150,000 clones, 84% being singletons. Sequencing input: PBMCs or T cells enriched from blood (not recorded which). The receptors were sampled from a woman in her 30s who had recovered from COVID-19. Both conserved end residues are part of each CDR3. D genes are given only for firm matches. Rows may omit the clone size; those that give it use once, few, many or a size class.

TRBJ2-1,NA,TRBD2,TRBV4-3,CASSPPGAGTSGRSSYNEQFF,TGCGCCAGCAGCCCCCCGGGTGCCGGGACTAGCGGGAGGAGCTCCTACAATGAGCAGTTCTTC
TRBJ2-1,NA,TRBD2,TRBV28,CASSSASGGSNEQFF,TGTGCCAGCAGTTCCGCTAGCGGGGGAAGCAATGAGCAGTTCTTC
TRBJ1-2,few,TRBD1,TRBV25-1,CASSERGQGGGYTF,TGTGCCAGCAGTGAACGGGGACAGGGTGGAGGCTACACCTTC
TRBJ1-2,NA,TRBD1,TRBV5-1,CASSFTSGGGYTF,TGCGCCAGCAGCTTCACCTCAGGGGGAGGCTACACCTTC
TRBJ2-7,NA,TRBD2,TRBV27,CASSQSSSGRIGEQYF,TGTGCCAGCAGTCAATCATCTAGCGGGAGAATCGGCGAGCAGTACTTC
TRBJ2-2,NA,TRBD1,TRBV9,CASSVVGQIDGELFF,TGTGCCAGCAGCGTAGTGGGACAGATTGACGGGGAGCTGTTTTTT
TRBJ2-1,NA,TRBD2,TRBV19,CASSSPGLADNNEQFF,TGTGCCAGTAGTTCCCCGGGACTAGCGGATAACAATGAGCAGTTCTTC
TRBJ1-4,NA,TRBD1,TRBV7-2,CASSPRTGDEKLFF,TGTGCCAGCAGCCCCCGGACAGGGGATGAAAAACTGTTTTTT
TRBJ1-5,NA,TRBD1,TRBV19,CASSIGQGVSVGNQPQHF,TGTGCCAGTAGTATAGGGCAGGGGGTATCCGTCGGCAATCAGCCCCAGCATTTT
TRBJ1-1,NA,TRBD1,TRBV28,CASTPQTGEAFF,TGTGCCAGCACCCCCCAGACAGGGGAAGCTTTCTTT
TRBJ2-7,NA,NA,TRBV7-3,CASSFSGTSSYEQYF,TGTGCCAGCAGCTTCTCCGGGACATCCTCCTACGAGCAGTACTTC
TRBJ1-6,NA,NA,TRBV4-3,CASSQERHYNSPLHF,TGCGCCAGCAGCCAAGAAAGACACTATAATTCACCCCTCCACTTT
TRBJ2-7,once,TRBD2,TRBV2,CASRRLAKYEQYF,TGTGCCAGCAGAAGACTAGCAAAATACGAGCAGTACTTC
TRBJ2-1,NA,TRBD2,TRBV6-4,CASSESSGMNEQFF,TGTGCCAGCAGTGAGTCTAGCGGAATGAATGAGCAGTTCTTC
TRBJ2-3,NA,NA,TRBV4-3,CASSQDTGSLVTQYF,TGCGCCAGCAGCCAAGATACGGGGAGTTTGGTGACGCAGTATTTT
TRBJ2-7,once,TRBD2,TRBV6-5,CASRPVAGGSYEQYF,TGTGCCAGCAGGCCCGTGGCGGGAGGGTCCTACGAGCAGTACTTC
TRBJ1-5,NA,NA,TRBV29-1,CSASVGAGGNQPQHF,TGCAGCGCTTCCGTGGGGGCAGGAGGCAATCAGCCCCAGCATTTT
TRBJ2-3,once,NA,TRBV30,CAWSYPGTDTQYF,TGTGCCTGGAGTTATCCCGGGACAGATACGCAGTATTTT
TRBJ2-2,NA,TRBD2,TRBV7-2,CASRQGGTGELFF,TGTGCCAGCAGGCAGGGAGGGACCGGGGAGCTGTTTTTT
TRBJ1-1,NA,NA,TRBV10-1,CANHTPNTEAFF,TGCGCCAACCACACCCCGAACACTGAAGCTTTCTTT
TRBJ2-2,once,TRBD2,TRBV7-8,CASSLSRTSDGGELFF,TGTGCCAGCAGCTTATCCCGGACTAGCGACGGCGGGGAGCTGTTTTTT
TRBJ1-1,NA,NA,TRBV5-5,CASSLAGSGTEAFF,TGTGCCAGCAGCTTGGCAGGATCGGGGACTGAAGCTTTCTTT
TRBJ2-2,NA,TRBD2,TRBV18,CASSPGLAGGNTGELFF,TGTGCCAGCTCACCCGGACTAGCGGGAGGTAACACCGGGGAGCTGTTTTTT
TRBJ2-3,NA,NA,TRBV9,CASSVDPPGGGKDTQYF,TGTGCCAGCAGCGTAGACCCTCCGGGCGGAGGGAAGGATACGCAGTATTTT
TRBJ1-4,NA,TRBD1,TRBV19,CAGGDRGGEKLFF,TGTGCCGGGGGGGACAGGGGCGGAGAAAAACTGTTTTTT
TRBJ1-3,once,NA,TRBV7-2,CASSLGGPLSGNTIYF,TGTGCCAGCAGCTTAGGGGGGCCCTTATCTGGAAACACCATATATTTT
TRBJ2-7,NA,NA,TRBV7-2,CASSPLSYEQYF,TGTGCCAGCAGTCCCCTCTCCTACGAGCAGTACTTC
TRBJ1-3,NA,NA,TRBV7-8,CASSPSARGGASGNTIYF,TGTGCCAGCAGCCCATCTGCAAGGGGCGGGGCGTCTGGAAACACCATATATTTT
TRBJ2-7,NA,TRBD2,TRBV5-5,CASSRGTRTHEQYF,TGTGCCAGCAGCCGCGGGACTAGAACTCACGAGCAGTACTTC
TRBJ1-1,NA,TRBD1,TRBV2,CASQGEIKAFF,TGTGCCTCGCAGGGGGAGATTAAAGCTTTCTTT
TRBJ2-1,few,TRBD2,TRBV6-5,CASSSLAGGHNEQFF,TGTGCCAGCAGCTCCCTAGCGGGGGGTCACAATGAGCAGTTCTTC
TRBJ1-6,NA,NA,TRBV12-3/TRBV12-4,CASSLLANSPLHF,TGTGCCAGCAGTTTATTAGCTAATTCACCCCTCCACTTT
TRBJ2-3,NA,NA,TRBV5-1,CASSSPQSTDTQYF,TGCGCCAGCAGCTCCCCTCAGAGCACAGATACGCAGTATTTT
TRBJ2-7,few,TRBD2,TRBV5-4,CASSRRLAGSYEQYF,TGTGCCAGCAGCAGAAGACTAGCGGGGTCCTACGAGCAGTACTTC
TRBJ2-7,NA,TRBD1,TRBV19,CASSIRTGVDEQYF,TGTGCCAGTAGTATACGGACAGGGGTCGACGAGCAGTACTTC
TRBJ2-3,NA,TRBD2,TRBV5-4,CASSLGEWRTSGRSTDTQYF,TGTGCCAGCAGCTTGGGGGAATGGCGGACTAGCGGTCGTAGCACAGATACGCAGTATTTT
TRBJ1-1,few,NA,TRBV15,CATSRSRQLNTEAFF,TGTGCCACCAGCAGATCGAGACAGCTGAACACTGAAGCTTTCTTT
TRBJ1-1,NA,NA,TRBV4-2,CASSPRLFQGVLEAFF,TGTGCCAGCAGCCCCCGGTTGTTTCAGGGTGTGCTTGAAGCTTTCTTT
TRBJ2-5,few,TRBD2,TRBV5-1,CASSRSGTQETQYF,TGCGCCAGCAGCCGTAGCGGGACCCAAGAGACCCAGTACTTC
TRBJ1-2,NA,TRBD1,TRBV7-9,CASGKSGTGGGYTF,TGTGCCAGCGGTAAATCAGGGACAGGGGGTGGCTACACCTTC
TRBJ2-7,NA,TRBD1,TRBV4-3,CASSQKGQGYEQYF,TGCGCCAGCAGCCAAAAGGGACAGGGATACGAGCAGTACTTC
TRBJ2-7,NA,NA,TRBV4-3,CASSQVVGDHYEQYF,TGCGCCAGCAGCCAAGTGGTAGGGGATCACTACGAGCAGTACTTC
TRBJ1-6,NA,NA,TRBV28,CASSSPLQGNLHF,TGTGCCAGCAGCTCGCCCCTACAGGGTAACCTCCACTTT
TRBJ1-2,NA,NA,TRBV4-2,CASSQDRQVYGYTF,TGTGCCAGCAGCCAAGATCGGCAGGTTTATGGCTACACCTTC
TRBJ1-4,NA,TRBD1,TRBV18,CASSPTKTGSNEKLFF,TGTGCCAGCTCCCCAACTAAGACAGGGTCAAATGAAAAACTGTTTTTT
TRBJ1-2,NA,NA,TRBV7-3,CASSFKGGGGYTF,TGTGCCAGCAGCTTTAAGGGCGGGGGTGGCTACACCTTC
TRBJ2-3,NA,NA,TRBV27,CASSLTDTDTQYF,TGTGCCAGCAGTTTAACTGACACAGATACGCAGTATTTT